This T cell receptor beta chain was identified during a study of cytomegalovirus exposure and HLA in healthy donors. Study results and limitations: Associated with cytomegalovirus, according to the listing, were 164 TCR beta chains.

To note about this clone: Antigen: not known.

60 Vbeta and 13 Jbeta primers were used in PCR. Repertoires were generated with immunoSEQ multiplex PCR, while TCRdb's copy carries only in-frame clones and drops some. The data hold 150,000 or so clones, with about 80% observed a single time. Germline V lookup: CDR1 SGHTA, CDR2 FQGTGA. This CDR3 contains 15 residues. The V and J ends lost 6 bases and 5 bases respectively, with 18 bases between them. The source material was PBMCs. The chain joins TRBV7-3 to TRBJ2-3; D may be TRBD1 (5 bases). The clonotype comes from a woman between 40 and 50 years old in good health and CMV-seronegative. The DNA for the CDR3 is TGTGCCAGCAGTCATTCAGGGTCCCACGGAGATACGCAGTATTTT. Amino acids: CASSHSGSHGDTQYF.